This entry features one TCR beta chain sequence. The table lists this clonotype with many counts. Its antigen is not yet known. There are no base qualities to consult, and no much larger clone falls within one base. The listed sequencing device is Illumina HiSeq 1500. TCRdb applied fastp at Q25 and MiXCR to the public reads, then kept only in-frame beta chains. Each entry merges the rows of one CDR3 protein and shows their most common DNA and genes. The sample includes fewer than 200,000 distinct CDR3 sequences, with 14% observed a single time. Jointly, the top ten make up roughly a quarter of the sample. This record comes from a study of T cell repertoires in cytomegalovirus infection (dated by TCRdb to 2018 to 2020). For the wider study: The HLA type of each donor mattered for the analysis, because public TCR beta signatures pointed to carriage of CMV infection along with the matching HLA type.

From the cysteine up to the phenylalanine, the CDR3 has a length of 13 residues. The read is trimmed to its CDR3 DNA, 39 bases read in frame from base 1. Taken from the germline V gene, the CDR1 and CDR2 loops are LGHNT and FRNRAP. Cut back by 6 bases and 4 bases, the V and J ends lie 12 bases apart. Overall study results and their limits: The ex vivo response was dominated by HLA-C-restricted CMV-specific TCR beta clonotypes, which also provided the single most frequent clonotype in two of eight donors. Cumulative frequency of public TCR beta family members discriminated carriers of CMV infection plus the relevant HLA type in this cohort and an independent 352-donor cohort.

Sequencing was done on a sample of PBMCs. The receptor's source is a human donor in good health (CMV status not recorded). Some clones in this sample may be carry-over from other donors' samples. The V and J genes are TRBV12-5 and TRBJ1-2; TRBD1 is perhaps the D gene, given 6 matching bases. In nucleotides, the sequence is TGTGCTAGTGGAGAGACAGGCCTCTATGGCTACACCTTC. This encodes CASGETGLYGYTF.